The T cell receptor (beta chain) described here comes from a study of blood T cell repertoires in COVID-19 (dated by TCRdb to 2018 to 2021). In terms of the full investigation: The collaborator samples originated in the United States, Italy and Spain and spanned the acute and convalescent phases of COVID-19. The sample metadata nearly always contained a de-identified subject ID, COVID-19 status, age in years and sex. Samples came from the ongoing ImmuneRACE study (first 160 participants) plus 1,254 subjects from 6 global collaborators. Deeply sampled blood TCRbeta repertoires from subjects exposed to, actively infected with, or recovered from COVID-19 were included in the dataset. The material from the prospective study consisted of cDNA or gDNA derived from T cells, B-cell-depleted T cells, or PBMCs. Where available, HLA class I and class II types were obtained from metadata supplied by the sample provider rather than from assay-based typing. The repertoires were released in a freely available public database intended as a resource for research on the immune response to SARS-CoV-2. What the authors observed across the whole study: Clinical and demographic metadata were provided uncurated, with the amount varying by source and participant.

TCRbeta CDR3 regions were amplified from genomic DNA by means of the immunoSEQ Assay, a bias-controlled multiplex PCR. On the authors' methods: Within the assay, amplification of reference gene primers was used to estimate how many nucleated cells each sample contained. Sequence reads were collapsed and filtered to measure the absolute abundance of every unique TCRbeta CDR3 rearrangement. For each sample, productive Simpson clonality was calculated as the square root of Simpson's diversity index over productive rearrangements. TCRdb limited this immuneACCESS table to in-frame rearrangements with V and J called. A share of clones is missing; checked studies link under half to unresolved V genes, and the rest is unexplained. That table is the source of V, J and clone size, and D and trimming were worked out from the DNA. For this sample there are about 320,000 clones; roughly 87% appear just once. The ten largest clones take up more than 8.5% of the sample.

About this clone: Which antigen it targets is not known. Nothing much larger sits one base from this clone, and base qualities are not available.

Participants in the prospective study were aged roughly 18 to 100 years, lived in some 24 United States geographic areas, and enrolled through a virtual design. In the prospective study, cohorts were assigned on the basis of participant-reported clinical history obtained from a screening survey and a study questionnaire. Recovered participants in ImmuneRACE Cohort 3 were defined by two consecutive negative NP/OP PCR tests, clearance by a healthcare professional, or resolution of symptoms. Each participant in the prospective study had whole blood, serum and a nasopharyngeal or oropharyngeal swab collected by mobile phlebotomists. Additional blood draws and questionnaires over an approximately two-month period could optionally be provided by prospective study participants. Prospective study blood samples were shipped either frozen or at room temperature before DNA extraction. The CDR3 goes from the cysteine to the phenylalanine over 14 residues. The DNA shown is the 42-base CDR3, in frame from base 1. Via the germline V gene, CDR1 is SGHAT and CDR2 FQNNGV. V loses 6 bases, J loses 7 bases, and the germline ends lie 15 bases apart.

The chain couples TRBV11-2 to TRBJ2-2; tentative D gene TRBD1, with 5 bases matching. Sample: PBMCs or T cells enriched from blood (not recorded which). The clonotype originates from a woman under 30 who had recovered from COVID-19. The CDR3 has the sequence CASSPRQSYGELFF. The DNA is TGTGCCAGCAGTCCAAGACAGTCATACGGGGAGCTGTTTTTT.